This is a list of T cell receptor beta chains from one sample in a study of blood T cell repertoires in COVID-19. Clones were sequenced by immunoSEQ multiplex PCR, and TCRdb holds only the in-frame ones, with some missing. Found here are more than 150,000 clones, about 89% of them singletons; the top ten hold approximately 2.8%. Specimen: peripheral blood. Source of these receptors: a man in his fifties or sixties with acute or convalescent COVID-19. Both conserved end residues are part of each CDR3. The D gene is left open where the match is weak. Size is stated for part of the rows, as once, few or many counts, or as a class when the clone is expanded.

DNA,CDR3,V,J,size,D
TGCGCCAGCAGCTCAACGAACACCGGGGAGCTGTTTTTT,CASSSTNTGELFF,TRBV5-1,TRBJ2-2,NA,NA
TGTGCCAGCCGGGACAGGGGGAACTATGGCTACACCTTC,CASRDRGNYGYTF,TRBV3-1/TRBV3-2,TRBJ1-2,few,TRBD1
TGTGCCAGCAGTGAAAATGGCAGGTTATCCTACGAGCAGTACTTC,CASSENGRLSYEQYF,TRBV6-1,TRBJ2-7,NA,NA
TGTGCCAGCACCCAGGGGCTTGAAGCTTTCTTT,CASTQGLEAFF,TRBV25-1,TRBJ1-1,NA,NA
TGTGCCAGCAGCTTAGGGGGAGCAGGACAGCCCCAGCATTTT,CASSLGGAGQPQHF,TRBV7-2,TRBJ1-5,NA,NA
TGTGCCAGCAGCCTGGACAGGGGGTACTCTGGAAACACCATATATTTT,CASSLDRGYSGNTIYF,TRBV7-2,TRBJ1-3,NA,TRBD1
TGTGCCAGCAGCGAGGGGACAGGGCGAGGGAACACTGAAGCTTTCTTT,CASSEGTGRGNTEAFF,TRBV5-4,TRBJ1-1,NA,TRBD1
TGTGCCAGCAGCGATCCTTTGACAGACCGCTATGGCTACACCTTC,CASSDPLTDRYGYTF,TRBV7-6,TRBJ1-2,few,NA
TGTGCCAGCAGCTTAGGGACAGGGAGAGAGACCCAGTACTTC,CASSLGTGRETQYF,TRBV7-2,TRBJ2-5,NA,TRBD1
TGTGCCAGCAGCCAAGAGGGGACAGGGATGACAGATACGCAGTATTTT,CASSQEGTGMTDTQYF,TRBV3-1/TRBV3-2,TRBJ2-3,once,TRBD1
TGTGCCAGCAGCGTCGATCAGGGGGCTGGAAACACCATATATTTT,CASSVDQGAGNTIYF,TRBV6-5,TRBJ1-3,few,TRBD1
TGCGCCAGCAGCCAAGCAGGGGGGAGGGAGCAGTTCTTC,CASSQAGGREQFF,TRBV4-3,TRBJ2-1,NA,NA
TGTGCCAGCAGCCCGAGGGAGGGACTAGCAGTCTACGAGCAGTACTTC,CASSPREGLAVYEQYF,TRBV7-9,TRBJ2-7,few,TRBD2
TGCGCCAGCAGCCGCGGGACAGGGGGTCAAGCTAACTATGGCTACACCTTC,CASSRGTGGQANYGYTF,TRBV5-1,TRBJ1-2,NA,TRBD1
TGTGCCAGCAGTTACGTAGACAGGGGCGGGTATGGCTACACCTTC,CASSYVDRGGYGYTF,TRBV6-5,TRBJ1-2,NA,TRBD1
TGCGCCAGCAGCCAAAATAGCGGGGTGAACACCGGGGAGCTGTTTTTT,CASSQNSGVNTGELFF,TRBV4-1,TRBJ2-2,once,TRBD2
TGTGCCAGTAGTATAGAGCGGGGGACCTACGAGCAGTACTTC,CASSIERGTYEQYF,TRBV19,TRBJ2-7,NA,TRBD2
TGTGCCAGCAGCCCCACAGGGGGCGGACGGTTCTTC,CASSPTGGGRFF,TRBV7-9,TRBJ2-1,once,TRBD1
TGTGCCAGCAGCCACGACAGGGGGCGCGATGAGGGGCAGTTCTTC,CASSHDRGRDEGQFF,TRBV7-9,TRBJ2-1,NA,TRBD1
TGTGCCAGCAGCCAAGATGGGGGCCATGGCTACACCTTC,CASSQDGGHGYTF,TRBV3-1/TRBV3-2,TRBJ1-2,NA,NA
TGTGCCAGCAGTCTCGGGACAAGGCGATGGGAGACCCAGTACTTC,CASSLGTRRWETQYF,TRBV27,TRBJ2-5,NA,NA
TGTGCCAGCAGCCAGGGACTTAGTGGGGAGCAGTACTTC,CASSQGLSGEQYF,TRBV14,TRBJ2-7,NA,NA
TGTGCCAGCAGCGTAGTGGGACAGGGAACAGATACGCAGTATTTT,CASSVVGQGTDTQYF,TRBV9,TRBJ2-3,NA,TRBD1
TGTGCCAGCAGCCAAGTGGGACTCGATGGCTACACCTTC,CASSQVGLDGYTF,TRBV14,TRBJ1-2,NA,NA
TGTGCCAGCAGCTTAGCAGGTCTAGCGGGGAGCAATGAGCAGTTCTTC,CASSLAGLAGSNEQFF,TRBV7-2,TRBJ2-1,NA,TRBD2
TGTGCCAGCAGCAGTTTTCAGGGATCCCAAGAGACCCAGTACTTC,CASSSFQGSQETQYF,TRBV5-4,TRBJ2-5,NA,NA
TGTGCCAGCAGACCCACCCGGGAGGGAGTGTCAGATACGCAGTATTTT,CASRPTREGVSDTQYF,TRBV6-6,TRBJ2-3,NA,TRBD2
TGTGCCAGCAGTTCACGAGCGGGAAACACCATATATTTT,CASSSRAGNTIYF,TRBV6-6,TRBJ1-3,NA,NA
TGTGCCAGCAGCGACCGGGACAGACTTAGCAATCAGCCCCAGCATTTT,CASSDRDRLSNQPQHF,TRBV21-1,TRBJ1-5,NA,NA
TGTGCCACCAGCAGAGATGTCGGGATGCCCCAGCATTTT,CATSRDVGMPQHF,TRBV15,TRBJ1-5,NA,NA
TGTGCCAGCAGCCATAACCTTCGGGGGGACTATGGCTACACCTTC,CASSHNLRGDYGYTF,TRBV3-1/TRBV3-2,TRBJ1-2,once,NA
TGTGCCAGCAGTGCAACATCCGGGACAGGACAAGAGACCCAGTACTTC,CASSATSGTGQETQYF,TRBV2,TRBJ2-5,NA,TRBD1
TGTGCCAGCAGTACAGGGGGTGGCTATGGCTACACCTTC,CASSTGGGYGYTF,TRBV27,TRBJ1-2,NA,TRBD1
TGTGCCAGCAACCCGCCGGGTCTCTACGAGCAGTACTTC,CASNPPGLYEQYF,TRBV2,TRBJ2-7,NA,NA
TGTGCCACCAGTGATTTCGGTAATCGGAATGAGCAGTTCTTC,CATSDFGNRNEQFF,TRBV24-1,TRBJ2-1,NA,NA
TGTGCCAGCAGGGCCAGGTGGGGAGCTGAAGCTTTCTTT,CASRARWGAEAFF,TRBV6-5,TRBJ1-1,NA,NA
TGCGCCAGCAGCCAAAGGAGTCCCTCCTTGACCGATTCGCAGTATTTT,CASSQRSPSLTDSQYF,TRBV4-1,TRBJ2-3,NA,NA
TGTGCCAGCAGCTTAGGACAGGCGAACACTGAAGCTTTCTTT,CASSLGQANTEAFF,TRBV11-2,TRBJ1-1,NA,NA
TGTGCCAGCAGTGAACGGTTAGGCAGGGGAGGCTACACCTTC,CASSERLGRGGYTF,TRBV2,TRBJ1-2,NA,NA
TGCGCCAGCCGGGAGAATACTGAAGCTTTCTTT,CASRENTEAFF,TRBV10-2,TRBJ1-1,NA,NA